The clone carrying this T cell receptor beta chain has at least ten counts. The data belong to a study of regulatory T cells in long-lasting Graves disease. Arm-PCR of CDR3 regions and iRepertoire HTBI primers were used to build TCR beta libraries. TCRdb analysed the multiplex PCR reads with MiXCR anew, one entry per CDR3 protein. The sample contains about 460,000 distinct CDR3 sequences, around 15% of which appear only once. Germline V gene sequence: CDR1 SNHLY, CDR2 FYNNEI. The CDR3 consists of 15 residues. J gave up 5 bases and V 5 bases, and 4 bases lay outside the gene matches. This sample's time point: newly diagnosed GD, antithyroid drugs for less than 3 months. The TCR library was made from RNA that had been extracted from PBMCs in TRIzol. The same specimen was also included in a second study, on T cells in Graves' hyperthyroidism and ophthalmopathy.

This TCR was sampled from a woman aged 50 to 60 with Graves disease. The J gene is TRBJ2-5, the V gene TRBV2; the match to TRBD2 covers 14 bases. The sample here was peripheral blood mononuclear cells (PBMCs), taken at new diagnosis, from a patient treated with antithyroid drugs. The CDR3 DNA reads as TGTGCCAGCAGTAAGGGACTAGCGGGAGCTGAGACCCAGTACTTC. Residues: CASSKGLAGAETQYF.